A selection of T cell receptor beta chains follows, all from one sample in a study of cytomegalovirus exposure and HLA in healthy donors. Repertoires were generated with immunoSEQ multiplex PCR, while TCRdb's copy carries only in-frame clones and drops some. The table records some 90,000 clones, 60% to 80% of them present only once. Sequenced sample: PBMCs. The receptors come from a woman in her forties or fifties in good health and CMV-seropositive. CDR3s include the opening cysteine and the closing phenylalanine or tryptophan. D genes are given only for firm matches. Where a row states a size, it is once, few, many or the class of an expanded clone; other rows omit it.

clone_size	v_call	j_call	d_call	cdr3_aa	cdr3_nt
-	TRBV6-5	TRBJ2-5	-	CASRPQGGPARTQYF	TGTGCCAGCAGACCCCAAGGCGGGCCCGCCAGGACCCAGTACTTC
-	TRBV6-5	TRBJ2-2	-	CASRPQGVRELFF	TGTGCCAGCAGACCACAGGGAGTCCGGGAGCTGTTTTTT
-	TRBV2	TRBJ2-1	TRBD2	CACPPTSGRGSSYNEQFF	TGTGCCTGCCCCCCGACTAGCGGGAGGGGAAGCTCCTACAATGAGCAGTTCTTC
-	TRBV19	TRBJ2-4	TRBD1	CASSIGTGERYF	TGTGCCAGTAGTATAGGAACAGGGGAAAGGTACTTC
once	TRBV2	TRBJ2-4	TRBD1	CASSYGTGGQNIQYF	TGTGCCAGCAGTTACGGTACAGGGGGCCAAAACATTCAGTACTTC
-	TRBV19	TRBJ2-1	TRBD2	CASSTRLADYNEQFF	TGTGCCAGTAGCACTCGACTAGCGGACTACAATGAGCAGTTCTTC
-	TRBV6-5	TRBJ1-2	-	CASTGGWDGYGYTF	TGTGCCAGCACGGGGGGATGGGACGGATATGGCTACACCTTC
-	TRBV6-6	TRBJ2-5	-	CASSLSEGRETQYF	TGTGCCAGCAGTCTGAGCGAGGGCCGGGAGACCCAGTACTTC
-	TRBV27	TRBJ2-3	TRBD1	CASRTAGGYADTQYF	TGTGCCAGCAGAACAGCAGGGGGCTATGCAGATACGCAGTATTTT
few	TRBV30	TRBJ1-3	-	CAQDISSGNTIYF	TGTGCCCAGGACATCAGCTCTGGAAACACCATATATTTT
-	TRBV4-1	TRBJ2-2	TRBD2	CASSQGAGLSNTGELFF	TGCGCCAGCAGCCAAGGAGCGGGACTCTCGAACACCGGGGAGCTGTTTTTT
-	TRBV7-9	TRBJ2-1	TRBD1	CASSLALDRRYNEQFF	TGTGCCAGCAGCTTAGCCCTGGACAGGAGATACAATGAGCAGTTCTTC
-	TRBV5-1	TRBJ1-5	-	CASSHGDNQPQHF	TGCGCCAGCAGCCACGGGGACAATCAGCCCCAGCATTTT
-	TRBV6-5	TRBJ2-1	TRBD2	CAVGLAGGNEQFF	TGTGCCGTTGGACTAGCGGGAGGCAATGAGCAGTTCTTC
-	TRBV6-1	TRBJ2-6	TRBD1	CASRHPGQAPAAF	TGTGCCAGCAGACACCCGGGACAGGCCCCAGCGGCTTTC
-	TRBV6-1	TRBJ1-5	-	CATRGGFSNQPQHF	TGTGCCACAAGAGGGGGTTTCAGCAATCAGCCCCAGCATTTT
-	TRBV5-6	TRBJ2-7	TRBD1	CASSLTGDEQYF	TGTGCCAGCAGCTTGACAGGGGACGAGCAGTACTTC
-	TRBV6-1	TRBJ1-6	-	CASSELEYALADNSPLHF	TGTGCCAGCAGTGAACTGGAGTACGCACTGGCGGATAATTCACCCCTCCACTTT
-	TRBV6-6	TRBJ2-3	-	CTEGAGAGLADTQYF	TGCACGGAGGGTGCGGGGGCGGGACTCGCAGATACGCAGTATTTT
-	TRBV19	TRBJ2-7	TRBD2	CASRKTSAYYEQYF	TGTGCCAGTAGGAAGACTAGCGCTTACTACGAGCAGTACTTC
few	TRBV7-3	TRBJ2-7	-	CASSPTGSPYEQYF	TGTGCCAGCAGCCCGACAGGCTCACCCTACGAGCAGTACTTC
-	TRBV2	TRBJ2-7	TRBD1	CASGRTGTYEQYF	TGTGCCAGCGGAAGGACAGGTACCTACGAGCAGTACTTC
-	TRBV29-1	TRBJ2-3	-	CSVEDGTEAQYF	TGCAGCGTTGAAGACGGAACGGAGGCGCAGTATTTT
few	TRBV4-1	TRBJ1-2	-	CASSQGTGKYGYTF	TGCGCCAGCAGCCAAGGGACGGGAAAATATGGCTACACCTTC
-	TRBV30	TRBJ1-1	TRBD1	CAWRNDRGAEAFF	TGTGCCTGGAGGAACGACAGGGGGGCTGAAGCTTTCTTT
-	TRBV11-3	TRBJ2-2	-	CASSLSTGELFF	TGTGCCAGCAGCCTAAGCACCGGGGAGCTGTTTTTT
-	TRBV11-3	TRBJ2-5	-	CASSLSSNKETQYF	TGTGCCAGCAGCTTATCGTCCAACAAAGAGACCCAGTACTTC
-	TRBV5-6	TRBJ1-1	-	CASRPQGFNTEAFF	TGTGCCAGCAGGCCGCAGGGTTTTAACACTGAAGCTTTCTTT
once	TRBV5-1	TRBJ2-3	-	CASSSSDTQYF	TGCGCCAGCAGTTCTTCAGATACGCAGTATTTT
-	TRBV30	TRBJ1-5	-	CAWSVGPRRLNQPQHF	TGTGCCTGGAGTGTGGGGCCCCGTCGCCTCAATCAGCCCCAGCATTTT
-	TRBV10-3	TRBJ1-3	-	CAISESRTASSGNTIYF	TGTGCCATCAGTGAGTCTCGGACAGCAAGCTCTGGAAACACCATATATTTT
-	TRBV18	TRBJ2-2	TRBD1	CASSRDRGDTGELFF	TGTGCCAGCTCACGTGACAGGGGAGACACCGGGGAGCTGTTTTTT
-	TRBV6-1	TRBJ2-1	TRBD1	CASTPGTGGYNEQFF	TGTGCCAGCACCCCGGGGACAGGGGGGTACAATGAGCAGTTCTTC
-	TRBV2	TRBJ2-3	TRBD2	CASSETSGGRTDTQYF	TGTGCCAGCAGTGAGACTAGCGGGGGTCGCACAGATACGCAGTATTTT
-	TRBV11-3	TRBJ2-2	-	CASSLGPTRNGELFF	TGTGCCAGCAGCTTAGGCCCAACTAGAAACGGGGAGCTGTTTTTT
-	TRBV11-3	TRBJ2-1	TRBD2	CASSLVAGAYNEQFF	TGTGCCAGCAGCTTAGTTGCGGGGGCCTACAATGAGCAGTTCTTC
-	TRBV11-3	TRBJ2-1	TRBD2	CASRTSGALGEQFF	TGTGCCAGCCGGACTAGCGGAGCCCTAGGTGAGCAGTTCTTC
once	TRBV11-3	TRBJ1-1	TRBD1	CASSLGDRGPNTEAFF	TGTGCCAGCAGCTTAGGGGACAGGGGGCCGAACACTGAAGCTTTCTTT
few	TRBV7-6	TRBJ2-7	TRBD2	CASSPGGSGEQYF	TGTGCCAGCAGCCCCGGGGGGAGCGGCGAGCAGTACTTC
-	TRBV2	TRBJ2-3	-	CASSAQRRTDTQYF	TGTGCCAGCAGTGCCCAGCGGCGCACAGATACGCAGTATTTT
-	TRBV4-1	TRBJ2-5	TRBD2	CASSHVAGEYQETQYF	TGCGCCAGCAGCCACGTAGCGGGGGAGTACCAAGAGACCCAGTACTTC
-	TRBV11-3	TRBJ1-3	TRBD1	CASSPRQGARNTIYF	TGTGCCAGCAGCCCGCGACAGGGGGCCAGAAACACCATATATTTT
-	TRBV11-2	TRBJ2-4	-	CASSLSGAAAKNIQYF	TGTGCCAGCAGCTTGTCAGGGGCCGCGGCCAAAAACATTCAGTACTTC
-	TRBV9	TRBJ2-5	TRBD2	CASSVGASGNQETQYF	TGTGCCAGCAGCGTAGGGGCTAGCGGAAACCAAGAGACCCAGTACTTC
few	TRBV28	TRBJ1-1	TRBD1	CASTGDRARGFQAFF	TGTGCCAGCACCGGGGACAGGGCTAGGGGTTTCCAAGCTTTCTTT
-	TRBV12-5	TRBJ2-5	-	CASGLVVRETQYF	TGTGCTAGTGGTTTGGTAGTCCGGGAGACCCAGTACTTC
-	TRBV5-1	TRBJ2-3	TRBD2	CASSSSGTSGGRVADTQYF	TGCGCCAGCAGCTCGAGCGGGACTAGCGGGGGGCGGGTCGCAGATACGCAGTATTTT
few	TRBV11-2	TRBJ2-1	-	CASSPFQGSSYNEQFF	TGTGCCAGCAGCCCATTCCAGGGGAGCTCCTACAATGAGCAGTTCTTC
once	TRBV5-6	TRBJ1-1	-	CASSLDRVTEAFF	TGTGCCAGCAGCTTGGACAGGGTAACTGAAGCTTTCTTT
-	TRBV9	TRBJ1-2	-	CASSVSTGRGYGYTF	TGTGCCAGCAGCGTTTCGACAGGCCGCGGCTATGGCTACACCTTC